Included here is one TCR beta chain sequence, with context. This specimen comes from a study of T cells expressing NK-cell markers. For the study at large: Sorted CD3+CD56-NKG2C+, CD3+CD56+NKG2C+ and CD3+CD56+NKG2C- T cells supplied the TCR beta repertoires. One of the eight sequenced donors was seronegative, whereas the other seven were HCMV-seropositive.

The CDR3 is 20 amino acids. Per germline, CDR1 LNHDA and CDR2 SQIVND (reference sequence). Libraries used 5'RACE template switching adding universal primer site and UMIs. One entry per CDR3 protein, without DNA, is what TCRdb gives after re-calling the 5' RACE reads. The data show about 400,000 distinct CDR3 sequences, and the top ten clones hold approximately 12%. Sequenced: blood T cells: a sorted CD56 or NKG2C T cell subset, CD4+ or CD8+ T cells, or bulk PBMC T cells (not recorded which). V and J are TRBV19 and TRBJ1-2; TCRdb picks TRBD1, but there is no DNA to check that call. The TCR originated in a woman aged 45-65 years in good health. The CDR3 is CATQGAQPKTGTGGNYGYTF.